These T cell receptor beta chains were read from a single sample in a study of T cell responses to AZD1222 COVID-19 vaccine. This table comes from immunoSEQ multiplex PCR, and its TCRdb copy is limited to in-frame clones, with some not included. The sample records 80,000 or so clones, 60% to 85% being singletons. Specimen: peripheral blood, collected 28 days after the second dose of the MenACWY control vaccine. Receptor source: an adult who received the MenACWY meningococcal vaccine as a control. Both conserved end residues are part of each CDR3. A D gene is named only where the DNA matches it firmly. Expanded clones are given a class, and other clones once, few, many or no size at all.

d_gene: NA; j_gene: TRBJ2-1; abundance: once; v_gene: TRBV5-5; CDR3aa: CASSLLQGFYNEQFF; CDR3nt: TGTGCCAGCAGCTTGTTACAGGGATTTTACAATGAGCAGTTCTTC
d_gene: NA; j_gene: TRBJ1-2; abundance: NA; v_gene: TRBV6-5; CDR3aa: CASSFPQDLLTF; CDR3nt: TGTGCCAGCAGTTTCCCACAGGATTTACTAACCTTC
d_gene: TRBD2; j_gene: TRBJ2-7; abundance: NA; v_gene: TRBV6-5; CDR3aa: CASKLAGDYEQYF; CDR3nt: TGTGCCAGCAAACTAGCGGGAGACTACGAGCAGTACTTC
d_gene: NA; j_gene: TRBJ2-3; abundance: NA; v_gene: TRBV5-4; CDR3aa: CASSLEVGTDTQYF; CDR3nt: TGTGCCAGCAGCTTGGAGGTGGGCACAGATACGCAGTATTTT
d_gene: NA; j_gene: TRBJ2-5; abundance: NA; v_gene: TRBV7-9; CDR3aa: CASSFSGETQYF; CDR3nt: TGTGCCAGCAGCTTCTCCGGGGAGACCCAGTACTTC
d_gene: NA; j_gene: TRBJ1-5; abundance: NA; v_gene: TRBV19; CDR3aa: CASSMSTSGQPQHF; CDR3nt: TGTGCCAGTAGTATGTCCACCTCCGGCCAGCCCCAGCATTTT
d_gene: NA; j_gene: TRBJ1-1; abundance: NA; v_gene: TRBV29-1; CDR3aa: CRGPEAFF; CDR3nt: TGCAGAGGGCCTGAAGCTTTCTTT
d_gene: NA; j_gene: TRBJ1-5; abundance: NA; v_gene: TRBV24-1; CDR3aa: CATSEGLYQPQHF; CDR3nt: TGTGCCACCAGTGAAGGGCTTTATCAGCCCCAGCATTTT
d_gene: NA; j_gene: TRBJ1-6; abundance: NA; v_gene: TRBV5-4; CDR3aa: CASSLDAGRNSPLHF; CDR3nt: TGTGCCAGCAGCTTGGATGCAGGGAGGAATTCACCCCTCCACTTT
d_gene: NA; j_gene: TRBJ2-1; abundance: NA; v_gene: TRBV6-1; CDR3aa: CASSEWGTGTPREFF; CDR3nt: NA